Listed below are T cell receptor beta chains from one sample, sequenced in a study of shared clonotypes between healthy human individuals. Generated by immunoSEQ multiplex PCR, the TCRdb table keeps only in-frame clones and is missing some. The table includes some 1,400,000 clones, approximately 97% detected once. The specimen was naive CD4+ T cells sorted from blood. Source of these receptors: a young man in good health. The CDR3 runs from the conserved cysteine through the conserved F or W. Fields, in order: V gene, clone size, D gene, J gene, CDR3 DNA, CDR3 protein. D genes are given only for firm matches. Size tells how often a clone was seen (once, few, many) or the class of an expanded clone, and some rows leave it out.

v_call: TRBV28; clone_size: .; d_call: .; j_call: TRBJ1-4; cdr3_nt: TGTGCCAGCAGTGTTATAATGGGAAAACTGTTTTTT; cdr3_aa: CASSVIMGKLFF
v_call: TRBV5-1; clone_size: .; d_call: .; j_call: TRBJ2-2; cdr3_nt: TGCGCCAGCAGCTCGTCCGTCACGGGGGAGCTGTTTTTT; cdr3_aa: CASSSSVTGELFF
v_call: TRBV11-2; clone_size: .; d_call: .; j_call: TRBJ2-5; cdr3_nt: TGTGCCAGCAGCTTAAGTCTTGAAGGTGGAGAGACCCAGTACTTC; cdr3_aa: CASSLSLEGGETQYF
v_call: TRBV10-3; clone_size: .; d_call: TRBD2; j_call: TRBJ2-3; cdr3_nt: TGTGCCATCAGTGAATTAAGCGGGAGCGCCACAGATACGCAGTATTTT; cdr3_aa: CAISELSGSATDTQYF
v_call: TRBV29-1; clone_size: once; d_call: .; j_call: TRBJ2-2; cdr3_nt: TGCAGCGTTGGTCGGACCGGGGAGCTGTTTTTT; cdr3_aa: CSVGRTGELFF
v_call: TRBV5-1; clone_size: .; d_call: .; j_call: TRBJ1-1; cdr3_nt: TGCGCCAGCAGCCCGGACTTCGGCACTGAAGCTTTCTTT; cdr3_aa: CASSPDFGTEAFF
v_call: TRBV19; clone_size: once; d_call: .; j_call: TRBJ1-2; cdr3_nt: TGTGCCAGTAGTCCCGCTATGGCCGGCTATGGCTACACCTTC; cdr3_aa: CASSPAMAGYGYTF
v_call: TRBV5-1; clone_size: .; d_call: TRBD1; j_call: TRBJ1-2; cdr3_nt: TGCGCCAGCAGCTCGACAGGGGGCTCCAACTATGGCTACACCTTC; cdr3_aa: CASSSTGGSNYGYTF
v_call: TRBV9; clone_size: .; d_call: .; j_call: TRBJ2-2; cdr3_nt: TGTGCCAACAGCGTAATGGTTAGCGGCGGGGAGCTGTTTTTT; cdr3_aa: CANSVMVSGGELFF
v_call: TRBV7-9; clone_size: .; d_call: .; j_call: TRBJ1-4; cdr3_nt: TGTGCCAGCAGTCCTGACTATTGGGGTGATGAAAAACTGTTTTTT; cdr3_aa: CASSPDYWGDEKLFF
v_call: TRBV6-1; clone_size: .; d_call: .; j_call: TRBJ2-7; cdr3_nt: TGTGCCGGGGGGATAGGAGGGGTGCAGTACTTC; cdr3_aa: CAGGIGGVQYF
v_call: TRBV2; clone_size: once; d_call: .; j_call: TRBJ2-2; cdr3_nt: TGTGCCAGCAGTGAACAGGGGTCCGGGGAGCTGTTTTTT; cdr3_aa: CASSEQGSGELFF
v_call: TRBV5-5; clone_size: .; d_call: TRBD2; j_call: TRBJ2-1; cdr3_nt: TGTGCCAGCAGTCCGGGACTAGCGGGTGTATCCTACAATGAGCAGTTCTTC; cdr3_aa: CASSPGLAGVSYNEQFF
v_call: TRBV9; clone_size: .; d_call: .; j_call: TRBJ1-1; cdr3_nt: TGTGCCAGCAGCGTAGTCCTGAACACTGAAGCTTTCTTT; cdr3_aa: CASSVVLNTEAFF
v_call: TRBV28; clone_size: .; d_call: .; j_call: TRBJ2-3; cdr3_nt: TGTGCCAGCAGTTTCGACCGTGGCGGGAGCACAGATACGCAGTATTTT; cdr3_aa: CASSFDRGGSTDTQYF
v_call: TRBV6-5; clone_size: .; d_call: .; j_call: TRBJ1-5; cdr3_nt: TGTGCCAGCAGTTCCACAGGACCGAATCAGCCCCAGCATTTT; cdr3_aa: CASSSTGPNQPQHF
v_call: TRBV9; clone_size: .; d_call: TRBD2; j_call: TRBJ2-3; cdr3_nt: TGTGCCAGCAGCGTAGCCGAGCGGGAGCGGCCAGATACGCAGTATTTT; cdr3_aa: CASSVAERERPDTQYF
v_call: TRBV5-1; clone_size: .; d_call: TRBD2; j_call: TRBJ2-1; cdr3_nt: TGCGCCAGCAGCTTCTTGGGACTAGCGGGATCCTACAATGAGCAGTTCTTC; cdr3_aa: CASSFLGLAGSYNEQFF
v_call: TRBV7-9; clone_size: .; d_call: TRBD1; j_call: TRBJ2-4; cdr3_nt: TGTGCCAGCAGCCGGGACAGTGGAGCCAAAAACATTCAGTACTTC; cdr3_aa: CASSRDSGAKNIQYF
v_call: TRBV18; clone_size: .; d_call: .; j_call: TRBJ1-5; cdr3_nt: TGTGCCAGCTCACGGCAGGGAGGCAATCAGCCCCAGCATTTT; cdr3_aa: CASSRQGGNQPQHF
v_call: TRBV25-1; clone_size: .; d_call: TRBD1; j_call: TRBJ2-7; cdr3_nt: TGTGCCAGCAGTGTGGGGACAGGGTTTACCCACGAGCAGTACTTC; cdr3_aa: CASSVGTGFTHEQYF
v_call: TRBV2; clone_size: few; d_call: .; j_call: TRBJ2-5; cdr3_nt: TGTGCTTCCGGATTGGGGGGACTTGGGTTGGAGACCCAGTACTTC; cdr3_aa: CASGLGGLGLETQYF